This T cell receptor beta chain was captured in a study of cytomegalovirus exposure and HLA in healthy donors. Germline V gene lookup returns CDR1 SGHNT and CDR2 YYREEE (reference sequence). V dropped 4 bases and J dropped 7; count of bases not matched to a gene: 9. The CDR3 is made up of 14 amino acids. Donors were ostensibly healthy at sampling, although undocumented immune exposures were probable. A note on this clone: Its cognate antigen is unknown.

The PCR employed 60 Vbeta primers together with 13 Jbeta primers. The data were produced by immunoSEQ multiplex PCR, yet TCRdb's version contains in-frame clones alone and is incomplete. The table lists 150,000 to 200,000 clones, roughly 80% of them singletons. Study-wide results and limits: Further analysis was carried out later, and it showed several of the most significant clusters appearing linked to common viral pathogens.

This TCR was sampled from a man aged 45 to 65 in good health and CMV-seropositive. Sequenced input: PBMCs. The V gene is TRBV5-4, the J gene TRBJ1-2, with TRBD1 matching over 8 bases. The CDR3: CASSLPRTGSGYTF. The DNA of the CDR3 is TGTGCCAGCAGCCTCCCACGGACAGGGAGTGGCTACACCTTC.